This T cell receptor (beta chain) was sequenced during a study of identical twins. Study-wide findings and caveats: For out-of-frame beta sequences, excess twin sharing was weaker.

From the 5' RACE reads, TCRdb called clonotypes with MiXCR, one entry per CDR3 protein. In the table there are 600,000 to 800,000 distinct CDR3 sequences, about 20% of which are singletons. Turning to this clonotype: Its cognate antigen is unknown.

Germline CDR1 is MNHEY and CDR2 is SVGAGI. Trimming removed 2 bases from V and 3 bases from J, with 16 bases in between. The CDR3 spans 16 residues. The same data also went into a second study, on T cells expressing NK-cell markers. From that study: Within the sequenced cohort of eight donors, seven exhibited HCMV seropositivity and one was seronegative.

Input material: PBMCs. The V call is TRBV6-5, the J call TRBJ1-1, with TRBD1 as a possible D gene (5 bases). The TCR originated in a woman aged 18-29 years in good health. The CDR3 sequence: CASSYASFGRDTEAFF. The CDR3 DNA follows: TGTGCCAGCAGTTACGCGTCTTTTGGCAGGGACACTGAAGCTTTCTTT.